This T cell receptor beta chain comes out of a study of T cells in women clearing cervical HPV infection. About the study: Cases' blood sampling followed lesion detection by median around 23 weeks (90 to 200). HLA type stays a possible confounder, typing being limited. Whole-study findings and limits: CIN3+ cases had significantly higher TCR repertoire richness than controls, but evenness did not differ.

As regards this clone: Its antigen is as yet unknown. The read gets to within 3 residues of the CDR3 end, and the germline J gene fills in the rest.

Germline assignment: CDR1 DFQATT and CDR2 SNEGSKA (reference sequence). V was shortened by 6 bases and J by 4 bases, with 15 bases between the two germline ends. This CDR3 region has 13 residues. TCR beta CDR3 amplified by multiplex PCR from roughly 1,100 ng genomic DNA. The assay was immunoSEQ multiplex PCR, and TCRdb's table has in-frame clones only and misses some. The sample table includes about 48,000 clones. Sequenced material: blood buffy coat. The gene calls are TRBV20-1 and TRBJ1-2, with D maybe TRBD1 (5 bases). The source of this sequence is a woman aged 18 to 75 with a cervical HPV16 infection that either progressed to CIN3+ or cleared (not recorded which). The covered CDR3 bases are TGCAGTGCCAAAAATCAGGGACTCTATGGC. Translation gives CSAKNQGLYG. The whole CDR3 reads CSAKNQGLYGYTF.